This T cell receptor (beta chain) was sequenced for a study of cytomegalovirus exposure and HLA in healthy donors. Each of the donors was a healthy bone marrow donor. At collection, donors were nominally healthy, but unrecorded immune exposures were probable. Study results and caveats: Specificity of a few CMV-associated chains for CMV antigens was verified in vitro. An observed cluster of highly shared sequence variants was recorded as a likely sequencing artifact.

The J segment lost 4 bases and the V segment lost 4 bases, leaving 15 bases of the junction unmatched. The CDR3 length is 17 residues. The germline V gene has CDR1 LGHNT and CDR2 FRNRAP. Researchers ran the PCR with 60 Vbeta and 13 Jbeta primers. Method: immunoSEQ multiplex PCR; TCRdb's copy keeps in-frame clones and lacks some. The data hold about 200,000 clones, with roughly 77% observed a single time. Regarding this clone: Its antigen remains unknown.

The receptor's source is a man aged 40-49 years in good health and CMV-seropositive. Sequenced sample: PBMCs. The rearrangement joins TRBV12-5 to TRBJ1-1, with 7 bases fitting TRBD1. The CDR3 loop is CASGWGAGRGPLTEAFF. The CDR3 DNA sequence: TGTGCTAGTGGTTGGGGGGCCGGGAGGGGGCCCCTCACTGAAGCTTTCTTT. The full variable domain, in which reference TRBV12-5 and TRBJ1-1 provide the parts outside the CDR3, is DARVTQTPRHKVTEMGQEVTMRCQPILGHNTVFWYRQTMMQGLELLAYFRNRAPLDDSGMPKDRFSAEMPDATLATLKIQPSEPRDSAVYFCASGWGAGRGPLTEAFFGQGTRLTVV.